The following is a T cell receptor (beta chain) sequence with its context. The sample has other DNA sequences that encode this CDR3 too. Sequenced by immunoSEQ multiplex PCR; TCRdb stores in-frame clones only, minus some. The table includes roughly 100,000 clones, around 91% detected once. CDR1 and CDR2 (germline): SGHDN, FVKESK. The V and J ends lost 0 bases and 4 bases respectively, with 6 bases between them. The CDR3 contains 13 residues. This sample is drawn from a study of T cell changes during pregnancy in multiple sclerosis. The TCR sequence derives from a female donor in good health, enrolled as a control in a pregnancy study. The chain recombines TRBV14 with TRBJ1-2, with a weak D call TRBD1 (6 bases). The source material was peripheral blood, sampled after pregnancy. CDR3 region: CASSQDRGYGYTF. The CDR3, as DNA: TGTGCCAGCAGCCAAGACAGGGGCTATGGCTACACCTTC.